Below, 9 T cell receptor beta chains from the same sample are listed, as sequenced in a study of cytomegalovirus exposure and HLA in healthy donors. PCR was performed using 60 Vbeta and 13 Jbeta primers. Profiled with immunoSEQ multiplex PCR; TCRdb holds only in-frame clones, not every one. In the table there are about 160,000 clones, around 78% of which are singletons. The sample consisted of PBMCs. Receptor source: a woman in her thirties or forties in good health and CMV-seropositive.

The rearrangement joins TRBV5-1 to TRBJ2-5, with 11 bases lining up with TRBD2. V lost 4 bases and J lost 5; bases outside the gene matches: 13. CDR3 length equals 17 residues. The germline gives CDR1 SGHRS, CDR2 YFSETQ. CDR3 amino acids: CASSLETRLAGLETQYF. The CDR3 DNA follows: TGCGCCAGCAGCCTGGAGACTCGACTAGCGGGGTTGGAGACCCAGTACTTC.

The V gene is TRBV4-2, the J gene TRBJ1-1; D possibly corresponds to TRBD1 (6 bases). This CDR3 has 16 residues. CDR1 LGHNA and CDR2 YNFKEQ come from the germline V gene. The V gene lost 4 bases and the J gene lost 5 bases, with 20 bases spanning the gap. The CDR3 DNA reads as TGTGCCAGCAGCCCCCTAGGACAGTGGGCTTGGACTGAAGCTTTCTTT. Translation gives CASSPLGQWAWTEAFF.

The chain combines TRBV11-2 with TRBJ1-3; D not certain. The ends were cut back, 0 bases at V and 4 bases at J, with 10 bases in the middle. The CDR3 is 15 residues long. Germline-derived CDR1 and CDR2 are SGHAT and FQNNGV. The chain's CDR3 is CASSLEHSGGNTIYF. The CDR3 region has the DNA TGTGCCAGCAGCTTAGAGCACAGTGGCGGAAACACCATATATTTT.

This chain connects TRBV5-1 to TRBJ2-3; D might be TRBD2 (5 bases). CDR1 SGHRS and CDR2 YFSETQ come from the germline V gene. The CDR3 contains 13 residues. The V end lost 5 bases, the J end lost 6 bases, and 13 bases lay between the germline ends. This CDR3 reads CASREGSMDTQYF. The CDR3 DNA follows: TGCGCCAGCAGGGAAGGGAGTATGGATACGCAGTATTTT.

The V and J genes are TRBV30 and TRBJ2-2; 11 bases map to TRBD2. Germline trimming cut 6 bases from V and 3 bases from J; bases unmatched to any gene: 9. CDR3 size: 16 residues. Germline assignment: CDR1 GTSNPN and CDR2 SVGIG (reference sequence). CDR3 sequence reads: CACDVAGGRDTGELFF. CDR3 in DNA: TGTGCCTGCGATGTAGCGGGGGGGCGTGACACCGGGGAGCTGTTTTTT.

The chain combines TRBV11-2 with TRBJ2-5, with 7 bases lining up with TRBD1. The J call may be in error: the DNA end matches TRBJ2-7 better. Germline loops: CDR1 SGHAT, CDR2 FQNNGV. The CDR3 covers 14 residues. The CDR3 here is CASSGTVSSYEQYF. CDR3 nucleotides: TGTGCCAGCTCCGGGACAGTAAGCTCCTACGAGCAGTACTTC.

This chain's CDR3 is CASSSTSGGNNEQFF. The CDR3, as DNA: TGCGCCAGCAGCTCGACTAGCGGGGGGAATAATGAGCAGTTCTTC. V and J are TRBV5-1 and TRBJ2-1; TRBD2 matches 13 bases. The CDR3 loop spans 15 amino acids. V shed 3 bases and J 7 bases; nucleotides not matched to a gene: 4. Per germline, CDR1 SGHRS and CDR2 YFSETQ.

This chain joins TRBV14 and TRBJ1-3, with D tentatively TRBD1 (6 bases). The germline gives CDR1 SGHDN, CDR2 FVKESK. The CDR3 consists of 16 residues. V lost 3 bases and J 2 bases, leaving 14 bases between the germline ends. CDR3 nucleotides: TGTGCCAGCAGCCACACTCGGGACACCACTGGAAACACCATATATTTT. Its translation: CASSHTRDTTGNTIYF. Supplemented by reference TRBV14 and TRBJ1-3, the full variable domain reads EAGVTQFPSHSVIEKGQTVTLRCDPISGHDNLYWYRRVMGKEIKFLLHFVKESKQDESGMPNNRFLAERTGGTYSTLKVQPAELEDSGVYFCASSHTRDTTGNTIYFGEGSWLTVV.

J is TRBJ2-3 and V is TRBV6-1, with 7 bases that match TRBD1. The CDR3 totals 14 residues. The V gene end was trimmed by 7 bases and the J gene end by 0 bases; junction bases not matched to a gene: 4. CDR1 is MNHNS, CDR2 SASEGT, per germline. The CDR3 nucleotides are TGTGCCAGCAAGTACAGGGGAAGCACAGATACGCAGTATTTT. Its protein is CASKYRGSTDTQYF.